These 3 T cell receptor beta chains were all obtained from the same sample, sequenced in a study of blood T cell repertoires in COVID-19. Profiled with immunoSEQ multiplex PCR; TCRdb holds only in-frame clones, not every one. The sample yields over 200,000 clones, around 90% seen once. Sequencing used PBMCs or T cells enriched from blood (not recorded which). These receptors were taken from a man aged 30 to 45 who had recovered from COVID-19.

The chain recombines TRBV2 with TRBJ1-1; no definite D call. This CDR3 region has 14 residues. Trimming stripped 6 bases from V and 0 bases from J, with 11 bases between. Germline V gives CDR1 SNHLY, CDR2 FYNNEI. CDR3 bases: TGTGCCAGCAGGCTTAGGGAGGTGAACACTGAAGCTTTCTTT. It is translated as CASRLREVNTEAFF. The full variable domain, its missing parts supplied by reference TRBV2 and TRBJ1-1, is EPEVTQTPSHQVTQMGQEVILRCVPISNHLYFYWYRQILGQKVEFLVSFYNNEISEKSEIFDDQFSVERPDGSNFTLKIRSTKLEDSAMYFCASRLREVNTEAFFGQGTRLTVV.

The V and J genes are TRBV6-5 and TRBJ1-1; a weak D match, TRBD1 (5 bases). Deletions cut 5 bases from V and 1 base from J, with 11 bases between. Germline CDR1 is MNHEY and CDR2 is SVGAGI. This CDR3 is built from 14 residues. CDR3 loop: CASSRGSRNTEAFF. The DNA of the CDR3 is TGTGCCAGCAGTAGGGGAAGCAGGAACACTGAAGCTTTCTTT.

The rearrangement joins TRBV2 to TRBJ2-3, with 9 bases aligning to TRBD2. This CDR3 is built from 17 residues. V lost 3 bases and J lost 3; bases outside the gene matches: 10. Germline V gene data show CDR1 as SNHLY and CDR2 as FYNNEI. The DNA of the CDR3 is TGTGCCAGCAGTGATCCCCAATTAGCGGGAGCGACAGATACGCAGTATTTT. It codes for CASSDPQLAGATDTQYF.